The clone carrying this T cell receptor (beta chain) showed up just a few times. Its antigen is as yet unknown. The data derive from a study of beta chain features in type 1 diabetes. The investigators reverse transcribed all of the isolated RNA, so they sequenced expressed TCRB transcripts. The method was immunoSEQ multiplex PCR; TCRdb's version includes in-frame clones alone and lacks a portion of them. The data show nearly 350,000 clones, approximately 10% seen once. Overall study results and limits: Sequencing of cDNA might inflate the share of cells that strongly express TCR. The naive, central memory and Treg TCRB repertoires showed an apparent similarity that was greater among patients than among healthy donors. Amplification by PCR could prefer shorter templates, with the same effect in patients and controls. Shortening that was moderate but significant affected the TCRB CDR3s of Type 1 diabetes patients in all four CD4+ subsets.

The CDR3 length is 14 residues. With 7 bases removed from V and 5 bases from J, the gap between germline ends came to 18 bases. Germline CDR1 and CDR2: SQVTM and ANQGSEA. The chain uses TRBV29-1 and TRBJ2-4; either TRBD1 or TRBD2 may supply D (5 bases each). The clonotype comes from a man aged 25-45 years with type 1 diabetes. The specimen sequenced was central memory CD4+ T cells from blood. In DNA form, the CDR3 reads TGCAGCGCGCACCTTCCGGGACGGGAAAACATTCAGTACTTC. This gives the protein CSAHLPGRENIQYF.